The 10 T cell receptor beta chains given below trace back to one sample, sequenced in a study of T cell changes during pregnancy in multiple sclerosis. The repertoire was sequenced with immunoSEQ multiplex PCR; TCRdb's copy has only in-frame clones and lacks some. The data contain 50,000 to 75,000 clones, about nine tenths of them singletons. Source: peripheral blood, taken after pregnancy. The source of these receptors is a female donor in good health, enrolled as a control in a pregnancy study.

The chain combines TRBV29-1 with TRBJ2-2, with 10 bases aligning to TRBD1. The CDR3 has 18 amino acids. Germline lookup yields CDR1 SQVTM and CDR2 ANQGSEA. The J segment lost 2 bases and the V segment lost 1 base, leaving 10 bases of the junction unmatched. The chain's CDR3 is CSVEVEEDRGINTGELFF. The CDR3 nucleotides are TGCAGCGTTGAAGTTGAGGAGGACAGGGGGATTAACACCGGGGAGCTGTTTTTT.

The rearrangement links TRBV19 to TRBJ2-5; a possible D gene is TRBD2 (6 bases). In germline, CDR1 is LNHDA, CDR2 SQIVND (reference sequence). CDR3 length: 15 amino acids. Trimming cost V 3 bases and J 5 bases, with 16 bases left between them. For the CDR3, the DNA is TGTGCCAGTAGTATCCCGGGACTCACGGGCGAGACCCAGTACTTC. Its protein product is CASSIPGLTGETQYF.

The CDR3 DNA sequence: TGTGCCAGCAGCTTAGCGTTCAGGGGGCAGTATGGCTACACCTTC. Encoded protein: CASSLAFRGQYGYTF. The chain carries TRBV7-9 and TRBJ1-2; 8 bases line up with TRBD1. With 0 bases clipped from V and 5 bases from J, the junction kept 5 bases outside the gene matches. Germline CDR1 and CDR2: SEHNR and FQNEAQ (reference sequence). This CDR3 region has 15 residues.

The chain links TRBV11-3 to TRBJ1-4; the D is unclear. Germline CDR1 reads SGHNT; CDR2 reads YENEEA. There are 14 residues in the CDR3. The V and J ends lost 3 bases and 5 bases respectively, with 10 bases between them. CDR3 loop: CASSLRDRNEKLFF. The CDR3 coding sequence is TGTGCCAGCAGCTTGAGGGATAGGAATGAAAAACTGTTTTTT.

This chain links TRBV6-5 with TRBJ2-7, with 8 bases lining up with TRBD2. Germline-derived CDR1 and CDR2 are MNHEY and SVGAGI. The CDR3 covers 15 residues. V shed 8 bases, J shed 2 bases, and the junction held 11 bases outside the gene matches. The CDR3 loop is CASRYKAGEAYEQYF. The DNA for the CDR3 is TGTGCCAGCCGCTATAAAGCGGGGGAAGCCTACGAGCAGTACTTC.

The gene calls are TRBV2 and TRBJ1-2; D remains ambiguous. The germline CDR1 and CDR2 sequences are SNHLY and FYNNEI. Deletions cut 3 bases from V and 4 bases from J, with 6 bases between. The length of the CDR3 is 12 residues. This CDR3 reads CASSDISYGYTF. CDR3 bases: TGTGCCAGCAGTGACATTAGCTATGGCTACACCTTC.

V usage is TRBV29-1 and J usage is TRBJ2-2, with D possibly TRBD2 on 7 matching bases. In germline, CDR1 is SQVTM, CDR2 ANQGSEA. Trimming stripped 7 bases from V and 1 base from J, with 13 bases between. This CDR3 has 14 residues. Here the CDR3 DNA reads TGCAGCGCGGGGGGACATCTGAACACCGGGGAGCTGTTTTTT. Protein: CSAGGHLNTGELFF.

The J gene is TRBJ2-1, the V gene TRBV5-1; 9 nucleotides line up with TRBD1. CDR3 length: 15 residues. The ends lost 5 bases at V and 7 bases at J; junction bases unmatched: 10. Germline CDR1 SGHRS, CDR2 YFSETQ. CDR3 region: CASRGLQGAGNEQFF. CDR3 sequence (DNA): TGCGCCAGCAGGGGATTACAGGGGGCGGGGAATGAGCAGTTCTTC.

CDR3 nucleotides: TGTGCCAGCAGCCAGACCACGGGACAGGGATCCTACGAGCAGTACTTC. As protein: CASSQTTGQGSYEQYF. J is TRBJ2-7 and V is TRBV5-5; 9 bases line up with TRBD1. Trimming took 4 bases from V and 1 from J; bases not matched to a gene: 9. This CDR3 contains 16 residues. The germline V gene encodes CDR1 SGHKS and CDR2 YYEKEE (reference sequence).

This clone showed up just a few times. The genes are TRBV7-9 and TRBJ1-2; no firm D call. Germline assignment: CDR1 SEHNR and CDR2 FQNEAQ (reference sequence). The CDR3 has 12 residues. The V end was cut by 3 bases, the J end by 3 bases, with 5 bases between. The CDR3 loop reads CASSFRDYGYTF. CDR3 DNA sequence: TGTGCCAGCAGCTTCCGGGACTATGGCTACACCTTC.